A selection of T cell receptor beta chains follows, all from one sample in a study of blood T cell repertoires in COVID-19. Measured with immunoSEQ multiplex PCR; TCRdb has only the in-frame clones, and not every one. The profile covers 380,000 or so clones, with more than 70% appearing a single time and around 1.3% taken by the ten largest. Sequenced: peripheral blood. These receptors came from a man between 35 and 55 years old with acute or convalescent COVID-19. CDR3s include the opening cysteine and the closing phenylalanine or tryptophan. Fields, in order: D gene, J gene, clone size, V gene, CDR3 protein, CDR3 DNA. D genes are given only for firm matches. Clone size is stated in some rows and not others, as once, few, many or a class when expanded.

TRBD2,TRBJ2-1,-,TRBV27,CASRLGVAGNNEQFF,TGTGCCAGCCGCCTCGGGGTAGCGGGTAACAATGAGCAGTTCTTC
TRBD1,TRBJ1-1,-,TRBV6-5,CASSFRDRGTEAFF,TGTGCCAGCAGCTTCCGGGACAGGGGCACTGAAGCTTTCTTT
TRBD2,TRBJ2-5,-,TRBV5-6,CASSLKQRGGLGRETQYF,TGTGCCAGCAGCTTGAAACAGCGGGGGGGCCTAGGTAGGGAGACCCAGTACTTC
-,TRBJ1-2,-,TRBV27,CASSFTENYGYTF,TGTGCCAGCAGTTTCACAGAGAACTATGGCTACACCTTC
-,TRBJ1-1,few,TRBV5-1,CASCPGIGAMNTEAFF,TGCGCCAGCTGCCCAGGGATTGGGGCGATGAACACTGAAGCTTTCTTT
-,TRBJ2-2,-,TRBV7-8,CASSLRVNTGELFF,TGTGCCAGCAGCCTCCGGGTGAACACCGGGGAGCTGTTTTTT
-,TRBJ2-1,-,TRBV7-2,CASSRTAYNEQFF,TGTGCCAGCAGTCGGACTGCATACAATGAGCAGTTCTTC
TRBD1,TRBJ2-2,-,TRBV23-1,CASRSLARDRDAPAASTGELFF,TGCGCCAGCAGGAGCCTGGCCCGGGACAGGGATGCCCCGGCCGCGAGCACCGGGGAGCTGTTTTTT
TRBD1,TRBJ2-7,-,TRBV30,CAWSVTGRVEQYF,TGTGCCTGGAGTGTGACAGGGAGAGTCGAGCAGTACTTC
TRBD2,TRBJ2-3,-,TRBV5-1,CASSGPSGGAKDTQYF,TGCGCCAGCAGCGGCCCAAGCGGGGGGGCCAAAGATACGCAGTATTTT
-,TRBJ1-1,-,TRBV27,CASSYRRNTEAFF,TGTGCCAGCAGTTATCGGAGGAACACTGAAGCTTTCTTT
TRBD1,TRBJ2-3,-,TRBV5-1,CASSLGTASTDTQYF,TGCGCCAGCAGCTTAGGGACAGCTAGCACAGATACGCAGTATTTT
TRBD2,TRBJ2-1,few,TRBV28,CASSLSGGLWNEQFF,TGTGCCAGCAGTTTAAGCGGGGGACTATGGAATGAGCAGTTCTTC
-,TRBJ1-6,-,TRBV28,CASSSPGGLGYNSPLHF,TGTGCCAGCAGTTCCCCGGGCGGACTAGGCTATAATTCACCCCTCCACTTT
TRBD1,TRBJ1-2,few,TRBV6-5,CASRSTGGESGYTF,TGTGCCAGCAGATCTACAGGGGGTGAATCTGGCTACACCTTC
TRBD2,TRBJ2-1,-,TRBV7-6,CASSLPTSGGAAEQFF,TGTGCCAGCAGCTTACCTACTAGCGGGGGGGCCGCTGAGCAGTTCTTC
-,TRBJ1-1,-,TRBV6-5,CASNFERNTEAFF,TGTGCCAGCAACTTCGAGCGGAACACTGAAGCTTTCTTT
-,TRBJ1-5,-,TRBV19,CASRQAGGFQPQHF,TGTGCCAGTAGGCAAGCAGGCGGGTTTCAGCCCCAGCATTTT
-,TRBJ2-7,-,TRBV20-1,CSASPSTVNYEQYF,TGCAGTGCTAGTCCGTCGACAGTCAACTACGAGCAGTACTTC
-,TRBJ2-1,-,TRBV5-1,CASSLVGSNEQFF,TGCGCCAGCAGCTTGGTTGGCAGCAATGAGCAGTTCTTC
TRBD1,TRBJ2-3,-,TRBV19,CASRDRGRSTDTQYF,TGTGCCAGTAGAGACAGGGGCCGTAGCACAGATACGCAGTATTTT
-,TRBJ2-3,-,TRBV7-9,CASSVNYRVDTQYF,TGTGCCAGCAGCGTTAACTACCGGGTAGATACGCAGTATTTT
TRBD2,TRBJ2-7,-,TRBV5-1,CASNPTSGSPYEQYF,TGCGCCAGCAACCCGACTAGCGGGAGTCCCTACGAGCAGTACTTC
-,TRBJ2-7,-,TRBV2,CASSAQDSYEQYF,TGTGCCAGCAGTGCGCAGGACTCCTACGAGCAGTACTTC
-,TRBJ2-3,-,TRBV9,CASSIIEGSTDTQYF,TGTGCCAGCAGTATCATCGAGGGTAGCACAGATACGCAGTATTTT